A selection of T cell receptor beta chains follows, all from one sample in a study of blood T cell repertoires in COVID-19. The table came from immunoSEQ multiplex PCR; TCRdb's copy has only in-frame clones and leaves some out. The sample includes more than 95,000 clones, 90% to 95% seen only once; the top ten take approximately 5.5%. The material sequenced was peripheral blood. The receptors shown here come from a human donor in a cohort sampled during active COVID-19. The CDR3 runs from the conserved cysteine through the conserved F or W. A D gene is named only where the DNA matches it firmly. Size is stated for part of the rows, as once, few or many counts, or as a class when the clone is expanded.

J gene | D gene | clone size | V gene | CDR3 protein | CDR3 DNA
TRBJ2-7 | NA | NA | TRBV7-2 | CASSFGTAYEQYF | TGTGCCAGCAGCTTCGGGACTGCCTACGAGCAGTACTTC
TRBJ2-1 | TRBD2 | NA | TRBV3-1/TRBV3-2 | CASSRTALAGDRGEQFF | TGTGCCAGCAGCCGAACGGCTCTAGCGGGAGATAGGGGTGAGCAGTTCTTC
TRBJ2-3 | TRBD2 | few | TRBV6-4 | CASSETSGGSDTQYF | TGTGCCAGCAGTGAGACTAGCGGGGGCTCGGATACGCAGTATTTT
TRBJ1-1 | TRBD1 | few | TRBV6-5 | CASSYAGTGNTEAFF | TGTGCCAGCAGTTACGCGGGGACAGGGAACACTGAAGCTTTCTTT
TRBJ1-1 | NA | NA | TRBV9 | CASSPGEGATNTEAFF | TGTGCCAGCAGCCCCGGTGAAGGGGCGACGAACACTGAAGCTTTCTTT
TRBJ2-7 | NA | few | TRBV7-2 | CASSTGHAYEQYF | TGTGCCAGCAGCACGGGACATGCCTACGAGCAGTACTTC
TRBJ2-7 | NA | once | TRBV19 | CASSIRPGSQASYEQYF | TGTGCCAGTAGTATAAGACCCGGGAGTCAAGCCTCCTACGAGCAGTACTTC
TRBJ2-1 | TRBD1 | NA | TRBV4-1 | CASSRGPGQKYNEQFF | TGCGCCAGCAGCCGAGGACCGGGACAGAAATACAATGAGCAGTTCTTC
TRBJ2-7 | NA | once | TRBV5-1 | CASSFLLDGRSYEQYF | TGCGCCAGCAGCTTCTTGCTAGACGGTAGATCCTACGAGCAGTACTTC
TRBJ2-2 | TRBD2 | once | TRBV27 | CASSLRGGVGELFF | TGTGCCAGCAGTTTGCGGGGGGGCGTCGGGGAGCTGTTTTTT
TRBJ1-6 | TRBD1 | few | TRBV9 | CAPHEGGDSYNSPLHF | TGTGCCCCCCATGAAGGGGGCGACTCCTATAATTCACCCCTCCACTTT